One and the same sample provided the 4 T cell receptor beta chains below, sequenced in a study of identical twins. MiXCR, applied by TCRdb to the 5' RACE reads, yields one record per CDR3 protein. The repertoire holds some 710,000 distinct CDR3 sequences, with over 5% as singletons. The sequenced material came from naive T cells sorted from blood. Every receptor here comes from a young man in good health.

The rearrangement uses TRBV29-1 and TRBJ2-5; D gene unclear. The V and J ends lost 4 bases and 9 bases respectively, with 12 bases between them. The germline V gene encodes CDR1 SQVTM and CDR2 ANQGSEA. The CDR3 totals 11 residues. CDR3 sequence reads: CSVAPDGPQYF. The CDR3 nucleotides are TGCAGCGTTGCTCCGGACGGGCCCCAGTACTTC.

This clonotype was counted ten times or more. The CDR3 is CAISDPRGEGVWVYEQYF. CDR3 DNA sequence: TGTGCCATCAGTGATCCCCGCGGAGAAGGGGTGTGGGTGTACGAGCAGTACTTC. The chain couples TRBV10-3 to TRBJ2-7, with D possibly being TRBD1 (5 bases). Looked up from germline, CDR1 is ENHRY and CDR2 is SYGVKD. There are 18 residues in the CDR3. Trimming stripped 3 bases from V and 4 bases from J, with 25 bases between.

This clonotype appeared many times. The CDR3 is CASRGTGTGDREQFF. The CDR3, as DNA: TGTGCCAGCAGGGGTACCGGGACAGGGGATCGTGAGCAGTTCTTC. The gene calls are TRBV7-9 and TRBJ2-1, with 10 bases identical to TRBD1. There are 15 residues in the CDR3. Germline V lookup: CDR1 SEHNR, CDR2 FQNEAQ (reference sequence). V shed 6 bases, J shed 9 bases, and the junction held 11 bases outside the gene matches.

This clonotype has a count of ten or more. This chain uses TRBV7-9 with TRBJ2-2; the D is unclear. Trimming left V 4 bases short and J 5 bases short, with 8 bases between. The CDR3 covers 13 residues. Germline lookup yields CDR1 SEHNR and CDR2 FQNEAQ (reference sequence). CDR3 nucleotides: TGTGCCAGCAGCTCCTCCCCGACCGGGGAGCTGTTTTTT. Translating gives CASSSSPTGELFF.